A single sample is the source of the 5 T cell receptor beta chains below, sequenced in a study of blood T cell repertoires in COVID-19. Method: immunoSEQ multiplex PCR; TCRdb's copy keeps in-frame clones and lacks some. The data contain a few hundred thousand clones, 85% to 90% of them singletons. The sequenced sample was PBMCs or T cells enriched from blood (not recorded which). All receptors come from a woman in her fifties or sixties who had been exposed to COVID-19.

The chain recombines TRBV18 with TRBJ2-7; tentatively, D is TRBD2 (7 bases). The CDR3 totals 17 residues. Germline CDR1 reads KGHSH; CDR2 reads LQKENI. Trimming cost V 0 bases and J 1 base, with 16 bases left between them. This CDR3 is CASSPPWEGTPSYEQYF. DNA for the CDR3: TGTGCCAGCTCACCACCCTGGGAGGGGACACCGTCCTACGAGCAGTACTTC.

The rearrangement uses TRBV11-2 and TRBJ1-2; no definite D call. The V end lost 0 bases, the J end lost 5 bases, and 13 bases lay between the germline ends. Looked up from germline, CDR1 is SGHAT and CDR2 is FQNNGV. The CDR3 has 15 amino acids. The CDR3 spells CASSLDRGGAYGYTF. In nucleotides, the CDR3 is TGTGCCAGCAGCTTAGATCGGGGAGGCGCTTATGGCTACACCTTC.

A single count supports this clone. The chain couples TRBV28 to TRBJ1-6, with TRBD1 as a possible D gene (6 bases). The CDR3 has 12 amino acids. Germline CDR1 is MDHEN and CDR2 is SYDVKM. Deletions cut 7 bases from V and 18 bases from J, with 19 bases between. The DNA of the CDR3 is TGTGCCAGCACCCCTATGCGGGGGGCACCCCACTTT. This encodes CASTPMRGAPHF.

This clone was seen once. The CDR3 region is CASSATGSGNTIYF. The CDR3 coding sequence is TGTGCCAGTAGTGCGACAGGCTCTGGAAACACCATATATTTT. This chain joins TRBV19 and TRBJ1-3, with D perhaps TRBD1 (6 bases). CDR1 is LNHDA, CDR2 SQIVND, per germline (reference sequence). V lost 5 bases, J lost 0 bases, and 8 bases lay in between. There are 14 residues in the CDR3.

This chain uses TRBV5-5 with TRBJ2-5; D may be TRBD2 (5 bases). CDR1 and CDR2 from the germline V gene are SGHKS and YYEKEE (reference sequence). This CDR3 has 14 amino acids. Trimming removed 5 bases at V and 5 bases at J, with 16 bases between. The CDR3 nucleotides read TGTGCCAGCAGACCCGACTCCTGGAGGGAGACCCAGTACTTC. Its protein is CASRPDSWRETQYF.